Listed here are 23 T cell receptor beta chains from one sample, sequenced in a study of siplizumab effects on memory and regulatory T cells. Using immunoSEQ multiplex PCR, the repertoire was profiled, and TCRdb retains in-frame clones only, with some absent. This table has some 110,000 clones, approximately 94% appearing once. Sequenced material: CD4+ T cells sorted from blood. The receptors stem from a human donor in good health.

V is TRBV2 and J is TRBJ2-3; D uncertain. CDR3 size: 15 residues. CDR1 and CDR2 from the germline V gene are SNHLY and FYNNEI. V dropped 1 base and J dropped 0 bases, with 8 bases sitting between them. The CDR3 DNA reads as TGTGCCAGCAGTGAAGTTCAAGCTAGCACAGATACGCAGTATTTT. This gives the protein CASSEVQASTDTQYF. The variable domain in full, completed from reference TRBV2 and TRBJ2-3, reads EPEVTQTPSHQVTQMGQEVILRCVPISNHLYFYWYRQILGQKVEFLVSFYNNEISEKSEIFDDQFSVERPDGSNFTLKIRSTKLEDSAMYFCASSEVQASTDTQYFGPGTRLTVL.

The chain has TRBV11-3 and TRBJ2-7; perhaps D is TRBD1 or TRBD2 (5 bases each). The CDR3 runs to 15 residues. CDR1 is SGHNT and CDR2 is YENEEA in the germline V gene. V lost 0 bases to trimming and J lost 2 bases, with 11 bases between them. In DNA, the CDR3 is TGTGCCAGCAGCTTAGATATCGGGGCGGCCTACGAGCAGTACTTC. The encoded protein is CASSLDIGAAYEQYF. The whole variable domain, remainder taken from reference TRBV11-3 and TRBJ2-7, is EAGVVQSPRYKIIEKKQPVAFWCNPISGHNTLYWYLQNLGQGPELLIRYENEEAVDDSQLPKDRFSAERLKGVDSTLKIQPAELGDSAVYLCASSLDIGAAYEQYFGPGTRLTVT.

This clone was detected once. This chain joins TRBV11-2 and TRBJ2-5; D assignment may be TRBD1 or TRBD2 (5 bases each). This CDR3 contains 15 residues. V was clipped by 2 bases and J by 3 bases, with 13 bases between them. Germline V gene sequence: CDR1 SGHAT, CDR2 FQNNGV. CDR3 region: CASSLNLGREETQYF. Here the CDR3 DNA reads TGTGCCAGCAGCTTAAATTTGGGACGCGAAGAGACCCAGTACTTC. Filled out from reference TRBV11-2 and TRBJ2-5, the complete variable domain reads EAGVAQSPRYKIIEKRQSVAFWCNPISGHATLYWYQQILGQGPKLLIQFQNNGVVDDSQLPKDRFSAERLKGVDSTLKIQPAKLEDSAVYLCASSLNLGREETQYFGPGTRLLVL.

The V call is TRBV7-9, the J call TRBJ2-2; D gene uncertain. The CDR3 consists of 13 residues. Germline V gene lookup returns CDR1 SEHNR and CDR2 FQNEAQ (reference sequence). The V end lost 1 base, the J end lost 5 bases, and 5 bases lay between the germline ends. The CDR3 DNA reads as TGTGCCAGCAGCTTAGTCAGTACCGGGGAGCTGTTTTTT. It encodes CASSLVSTGELFF.

The rearrangement uses TRBV7-9 and TRBJ1-4, with TRBD1 as a possible D gene (5 bases). Germline loops: CDR1 SEHNR, CDR2 FQNEAQ (reference sequence). CDR3 length: 14 amino acids. Trimming removed 5 bases from V and 7 bases from J, with 14 bases in between. As DNA, the CDR3 is TGTGCCAGCAGCCCGCAGGGATGGGGTGAAAAACTGTTTTTT. Protein sequence: CASSPQGWGEKLFF.

The rearrangement links TRBV28 to TRBJ1-2; 9 positions match TRBD1. The ends lost 10 bases at V and 5 bases at J; junction bases unmatched: 2. Germline assignment: CDR1 MDHEN and CDR2 SYDVKM. The CDR3 consists of 11 residues. The CDR3 DNA reads TGTGCCATCGACAGGGGGTATGGCTACACCTTC. It codes for CAIDRGYGYTF.

This clone was detected once. The chain employs TRBV5-1 and TRBJ2-1; 9 nucleotides line up with TRBD1. CDR3 length: 15 residues. Germline V lookup: CDR1 SGHRS, CDR2 YFSETQ. J lost 7 bases, V lost 2 bases, and 7 bases had no gene match. The CDR3 DNA sequence: TGCGCCAGCAGCTTAACGGAGACAGGGGGAAATGAGCAGTTCTTC. Its translation is CASSLTETGGNEQFF.

The rearrangement joins TRBV10-3 to TRBJ1-1, with no clear D. CDR3 length: 13 residues. Germline values: CDR1 ENHRY, CDR2 SYGVKD. Trimming stripped 4 bases from V and 1 base from J, with 7 bases between. CDR3 amino acids: CAISVGENTEAFF. In nucleotides, the CDR3 is TGTGCCATCAGTGTAGGAGAGAACACTGAAGCTTTCTTT.

This clone was seen a handful of times. This chain connects TRBV5-4 to TRBJ2-3; 8 bases map to TRBD2. The CDR3 loop spans 15 amino acids. V lost 5 bases, J lost 2 bases, and 7 bases stayed unmatched. Per germline, CDR1 SGHNT and CDR2 YYREEE (reference sequence). The DNA for the CDR3 is TGTGCCAGCAGGAAACTAGCGGAGCACACAGATACGCAGTATTTT. Encoded protein: CASRKLAEHTDTQYF.

This clone was recorded once. Here the CDR3 DNA reads TGTGCCAGCAGCCCCAGACTCTTCAACGAGCAGTACTTC. This sequence encodes CASSPRLFNEQYF. The gene calls are TRBV7-8 and TRBJ2-7; no reliable D call. The V gene's germline CDR1 is SGHVS and CDR2 FQNEAQ. V shed 5 bases and J shed 5 bases, with 13 bases lying between them. This CDR3 spans 13 amino acids.

V gene TRBV7-2 combines with J gene TRBJ2-7, with TRBD2 matching 7 bases. V gave up 3 bases and J gave up 0 bases; unmatched junction bases: 8. This CDR3 contains 16 residues. Germline CDR1 SGHTA, CDR2 FQGNSA. The CDR3 is CASSFSSGTTSYEQYF. DNA of the CDR3: TGTGCCAGCAGCTTCTCTAGCGGCACTACCTCCTACGAGCAGTACTTC.

This rearrangement joins TRBV30 to TRBJ1-5; 9 bases are shared with TRBD1. The germline gives CDR1 GTSNPN, CDR2 SVGIG (reference sequence). The ends lost 1 base at V and 7 bases at J; junction bases unmatched: 5. This CDR3 is 14 amino acids long. DNA of the CDR3: TGTGCCTGGAGTGGAACAGGGGGCCGGCAGCCCCAGCATTTT. Protein product: CAWSGTGGRQPQHF.

The V call is TRBV2, the J call TRBJ2-2, with TRBD2 matching over 9 bases. Losses at the gene ends were 5 bases for V and 5 bases for J; bases not matched to a gene: 6. There are 15 residues in the CDR3. CDR1 and CDR2 from the germline V gene are SNHLY and FYNNEI. CDR3 amino acids: CASSTGLAGTGELFF. CDR3 bases: TGTGCCAGCAGTACGGGGCTAGCGGGGACCGGGGAGCTGTTTTTT.

CDR3 sequence (DNA): TGTGCCAGCAGGGGGACGGGCGAGCAGTACTTC. Residues: CASRGTGEQYF. The gene calls are TRBV7-2 and TRBJ2-7; D is tentatively TRBD1 or TRBD2 (5 bases each). Per germline, CDR1 SGHTA and CDR2 FQGNSA. The CDR3 extends over 11 amino acids. The ends were cut back, 6 bases at V and 6 bases at J, with 9 bases in the middle.

V and J are TRBV6-5 and TRBJ1-3; TRBD1 might be the D (5 bases). CDR1 MNHEY and CDR2 SVGAGI come from the germline V gene. V dropped 4 bases and J dropped 0 bases, with 13 bases sitting between them. This CDR3 contains 16 residues. Written as DNA, the CDR3 is TGTGCCAGCAGTTCCGGCAGGGCTTCCTCTGGAAACACCATATATTTT. Translation gives CASSSGRASSGNTIYF.

This clone was counted a few times. The rearrangement links TRBV28 to TRBJ1-1; TRBD1 is a possible D gene (5 bases). The CDR3 spans 16 residues. CDR1 and CDR2 (germline): MDHEN, SYDVKM. V was cut by 2 bases and J by 5 bases, with 18 bases left in between. CDR3 nucleotide sequence: TGTGCCAGCAGTTTAAGGGCGGGGACGGCCGTAACTGAAGCTTTCTTT. Its translation: CASSLRAGTAVTEAFF.

The V gene is TRBV29-1, the J gene TRBJ2-5; D is ambiguous. This CDR3 has 12 residues. V was trimmed by 4 bases and J by 5 bases, leaving 11 bases between them. The germline gives CDR1 SQVTM, CDR2 ANQGSEA. The CDR3 loop is CSVGQSLETQYF. The CDR3 nucleotides read TGCAGCGTTGGGCAGAGCCTGGAGACCCAGTACTTC.

The gene calls are TRBV19 and TRBJ2-7, with TRBD2 matching over 8 bases. The CDR3 spans 15 residues. Trimming took 2 bases from V and 2 from J; bases not matched to a gene: 5. Germline V gene lookup returns CDR1 LNHDA and CDR2 SQIVND (reference sequence). The CDR3, as DNA: TGTGCCAGTAGTATAACGGGGGGGGCCACCTACGAGCAGTACTTC. This codes for CASSITGGATYEQYF.

The chain has TRBV20-1 and TRBJ2-7; TRBD2 is a possible D gene (5 bases). From germline, CDR1 is DFQATT and CDR2 SNEGSKA (reference sequence). Trimming stripped 3 bases from V and 3 bases from J, with 6 bases between. The CDR3 totals 11 residues. The CDR3 here is CSAREVYEQYF. CDR3 nucleotide sequence: TGCAGTGCTAGGGAGGTCTACGAGCAGTACTTC.

The chain combines TRBV6-6 with TRBJ2-1; D is possibly TRBD1 (6 bases). The CDR3 extends over 16 amino acids. Germline CDR1 reads MNHNY; CDR2 reads SVGAGI (reference sequence). With 6 bases removed from V and 1 base from J, the gap between germline ends came to 16 bases. The CDR3 loop reads CASSPGVTPSYNEQFF. In DNA form, the CDR3 reads TGTGCCAGCAGCCCAGGGGTCACCCCATCCTACAATGAGCAGTTCTTC.

The chain is built from TRBV4-1 and TRBJ2-3, with 8 nucleotides matching TRBD2. The length of the CDR3 is 15 residues. Germline loops: CDR1 MGHRA, CDR2 YSYEKL. V lost 3 bases and J lost 1; bases outside the gene matches: 3. CDR3 protein: CASSQAAGGTDTQYF. The DNA for the CDR3 is TGCGCCAGCAGCCAGGCAGCGGGGGGCACAGATACGCAGTATTTT.

The chain combines TRBV2 with TRBJ2-1, with D unclear. V lost 4 bases and J 4 bases, leaving 5 bases between the germline ends. Germline V gene data show CDR1 as SNHLY and CDR2 as FYNNEI. This CDR3 comprises 12 residues. CDR3 in DNA: TGTGCCAGCAGTGGGCCGTACAATGAGCAGTTCTTC. Translation: CASSGPYNEQFF.

The chain is built from TRBV6-1 and TRBJ2-7, with no clear D. The CDR3 is made up of 12 amino acids. Germline CDR1 reads MNHNS; CDR2 reads SASEGT. With 2 bases removed from V and 6 bases from J, the gap between germline ends came to 8 bases. CDR3 sequence reads: CASSESRTEQYF. The CDR3 DNA follows: TGTGCCAGCAGTGAATCGAGAACCGAGCAGTACTTC.